In this sample, the clone carrying this TCR beta chain turned up once. The source of the sample is a study of blood T cell repertoires in COVID-19. At the level of the study: Sample material is recorded as cDNA or gDNA derived from T cells, B-cell-depleted T cells, or PBMCs.

Living in 25 or so US areas, the participants were between roughly 18 and 90 years of age. A case of COVID-19 had been met by exposed participants within 2 weeks before study entry. Libraries were prepared by immunoSEQ multiplex PCR; TCRdb keeps only in-frame clonotypes and omits some of them. Of around 400,000 clones in the sample, just over 90% were seen once. V lost 3 bases to trimming and J lost 2 bases; unmatched junction nucleotides: 8. Germline values: CDR1 SGHTS, CDR2 YDEGEE. The CDR3 extends over 16 amino acids. The clonotype was recovered from a woman aged 40 to 49 who had been exposed to COVID-19. The gene calls are TRBV5-8 and TRBJ1-5, with 7 bases matching TRBD1. Sequencing was done on a sample of PBMCs or T cells enriched from blood (not recorded which). The CDR3 loop is CASSSDRTGGNQPQHF. For the CDR3, the DNA is TGTGCCAGCAGCTCGGACAGGACCGGCGGCAATCAGCCCCAGCATTTT.